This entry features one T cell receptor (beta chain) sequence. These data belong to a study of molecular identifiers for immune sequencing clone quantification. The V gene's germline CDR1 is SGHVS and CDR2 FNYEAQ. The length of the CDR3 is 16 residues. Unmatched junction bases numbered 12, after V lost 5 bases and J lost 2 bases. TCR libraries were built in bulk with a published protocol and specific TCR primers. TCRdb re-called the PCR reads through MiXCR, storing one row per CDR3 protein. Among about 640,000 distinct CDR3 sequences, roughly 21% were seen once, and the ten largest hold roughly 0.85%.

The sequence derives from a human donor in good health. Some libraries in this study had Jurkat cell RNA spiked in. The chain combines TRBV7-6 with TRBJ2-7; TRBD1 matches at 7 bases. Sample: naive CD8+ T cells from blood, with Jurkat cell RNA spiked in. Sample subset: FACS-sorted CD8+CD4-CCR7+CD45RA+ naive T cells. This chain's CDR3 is CASSTRTGEKPYEQYF. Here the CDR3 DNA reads TGTGCCAGCAGCACCCGGACAGGAGAGAAACCCTACGAGCAGTACTTC.